This passage covers 5 T cell receptor beta chains from one sample sequenced in a study of shared clonotypes between healthy human individuals. Using immunoSEQ multiplex PCR, the repertoire was profiled, and TCRdb retains in-frame clones only, with some absent. The sample contains about 1.5 million clones, more than 95% of which appear only once. Sequenced: naive CD4+ T cells sorted from blood. The subset was: CD45RA+ positively selected. The receptors derive from a young man in good health.

This chain uses TRBV27 with TRBJ1-5, with 7 bases identical to TRBD1. CDR3 length equals 15 residues. After removal of 7 bases from V and 3 bases from J, the junction contained 9 bases not matched to a gene. Germline V CDR1 and CDR2: MNHEY, SMNVEV (reference sequence). The CDR3 region is CASTKRQGDNQPQHF. For the CDR3, the DNA is TGTGCCAGCACCAAACGACAGGGAGACAATCAGCCCCAGCATTTT.

The chain carries TRBV7-8 and TRBJ2-1; D ambiguous. The V end was cut by 3 bases, the J end by 4 bases, with 19 bases between. CDR3 length equals 17 residues. The germline V gene has CDR1 SGHVS and CDR2 FQNEAQ. CDR3 DNA sequence: TGTGCCAGCAGCTTCCGGCTGAGACTGAGAGATTACAATGAGCAGTTCTTC. Protein: CASSFRLRLRDYNEQFF. Full variable domain (rest looked up from reference TRBV7-8 and TRBJ2-1): GAGVSQSPRYKVAKRGQDVALRCDPISGHVSLFWYQQALGQGPEFLTYFQNEAQLDKSGLPSDRFFAERPEGSVSTLKIQRTQQEDSAVYLCASSFRLRLRDYNEQFFGPGTRLTVL.

The chain uses TRBV7-9 and TRBJ1-1; D might be TRBD1 (6 bases). Per the germline V gene, CDR1 is SEHNR and CDR2 is FQNEAQ (reference sequence). Trimming removed 3 bases from V and 4 bases from J, with 9 bases in between. The CDR3 runs to 13 residues. CDR3 loop: CASSLTGATEAFF. For the CDR3, the DNA is TGTGCCAGCAGCTTGACAGGTGCCACTGAAGCTTTCTTT. The entire variable domain, with the rest obtained from reference TRBV7-9 and TRBJ1-1, is as follows: DTGVSQNPRHKITKRGQNVTFRCDPISEHNRLYWYRQTLGQGPEFLTYFQNEAQLEKSRLLSDRFSAERPKGSFSTLEIQRTEQGDSAMYLCASSLTGATEAFFGQGTRLTVV.

The gene calls are TRBV7-3 and TRBJ2-2; 7 bases are shared with TRBD2. Germline assignment: CDR1 SGHTA and CDR2 FQGTGA. The CDR3 has 16 residues. Trimming removed 1 base from V and 4 bases from J; junction bases left unmatched: 6. The CDR3 here is CASSLRGGSLTGELFF. CDR3 sequence (DNA): TGTGCCAGCAGCTTAAGGGGCGGGAGCCTCACCGGGGAGCTGTTTTTT.

This rearrangement joins TRBV6-1 to TRBJ1-3; no clear D. Germline V lookup: CDR1 MNHNS, CDR2 SASEGT. The CDR3 is 15 amino acids. The V and J ends lost 2 bases and 0 bases respectively, with 8 bases between them. This CDR3 reads CASSESPSSGNTIYF. Written as DNA, the CDR3 is TGTGCCAGCAGTGAATCCCCGAGCTCTGGAAACACCATATATTTT.